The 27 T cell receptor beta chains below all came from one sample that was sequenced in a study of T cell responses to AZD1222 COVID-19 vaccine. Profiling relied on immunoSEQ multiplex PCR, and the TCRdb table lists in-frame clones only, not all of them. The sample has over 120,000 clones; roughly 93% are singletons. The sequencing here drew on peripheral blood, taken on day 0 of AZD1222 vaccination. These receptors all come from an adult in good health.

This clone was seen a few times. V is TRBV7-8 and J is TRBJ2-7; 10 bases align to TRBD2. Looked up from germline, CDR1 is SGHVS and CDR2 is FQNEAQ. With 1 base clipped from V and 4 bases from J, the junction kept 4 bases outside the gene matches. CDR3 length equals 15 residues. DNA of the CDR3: TGTGCCAGCAGCTTAGGGTCTAGCGGGAGATACGAGCAGTACTTC. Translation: CASSLGSSGRYEQYF.

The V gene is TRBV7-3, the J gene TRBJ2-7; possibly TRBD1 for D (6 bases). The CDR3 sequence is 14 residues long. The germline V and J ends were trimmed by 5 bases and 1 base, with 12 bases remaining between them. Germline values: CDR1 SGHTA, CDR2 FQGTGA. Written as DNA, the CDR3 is TGTGCCAGCAGCCCTGACAGGCCTTCCTACGAGCAGTACTTC. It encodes CASSPDRPSYEQYF.

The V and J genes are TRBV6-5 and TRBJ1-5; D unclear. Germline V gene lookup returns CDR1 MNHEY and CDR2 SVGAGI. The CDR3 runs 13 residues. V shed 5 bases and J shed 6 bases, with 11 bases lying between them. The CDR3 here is CASSPTSGQPQHF. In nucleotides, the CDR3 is TGTGCCAGCAGTCCGACCAGTGGTCAGCCCCAGCATTTT.

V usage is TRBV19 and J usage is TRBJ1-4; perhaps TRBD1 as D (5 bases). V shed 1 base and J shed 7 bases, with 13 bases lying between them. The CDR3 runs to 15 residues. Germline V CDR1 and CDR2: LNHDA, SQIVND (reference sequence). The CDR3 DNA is TGTGCCAGTAGTATAGGAGGGGAGGTTGGTGAAAAACTGTTTTTT. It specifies CASSIGGEVGEKLFF.

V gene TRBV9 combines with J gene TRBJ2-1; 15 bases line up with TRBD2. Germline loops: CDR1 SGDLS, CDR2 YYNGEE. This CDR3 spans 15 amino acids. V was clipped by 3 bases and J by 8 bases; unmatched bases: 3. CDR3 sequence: CASSGGLAGGYEQFF. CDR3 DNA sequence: TGTGCCAGCAGCGGGGGACTAGCGGGAGGCTATGAGCAGTTCTTC.

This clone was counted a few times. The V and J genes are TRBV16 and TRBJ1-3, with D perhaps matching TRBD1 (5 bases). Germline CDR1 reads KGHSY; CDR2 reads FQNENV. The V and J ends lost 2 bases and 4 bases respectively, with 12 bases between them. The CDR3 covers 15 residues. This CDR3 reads CASSQPGRAGNTIYF. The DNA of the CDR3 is TGTGCCAGCAGCCAACCGGGACGGGCGGGAAACACCATATATTTT. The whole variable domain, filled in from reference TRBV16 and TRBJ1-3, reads GEEVAQTPKHLVRGEGQKAKLYCAPIKGHSYVFWYQQVLKNEFKFLISFQNENVFDETGMPKERFSAKCLPNSPCSLEIQATKLEDSAVYFCASSQPGRAGNTIYFGEGSWLTVV.

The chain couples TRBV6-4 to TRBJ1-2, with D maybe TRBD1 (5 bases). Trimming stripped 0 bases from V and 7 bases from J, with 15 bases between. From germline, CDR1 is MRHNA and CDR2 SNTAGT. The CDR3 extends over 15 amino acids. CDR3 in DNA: TGTGCCAGCAGTGACTCTGCTCGACAGTCGGCTGGCTACACCTTC. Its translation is CASSDSARQSAGYTF.

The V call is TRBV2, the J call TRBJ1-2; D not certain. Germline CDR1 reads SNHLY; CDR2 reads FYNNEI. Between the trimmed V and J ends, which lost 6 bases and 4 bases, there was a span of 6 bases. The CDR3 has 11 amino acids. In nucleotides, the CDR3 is TGTGCCAGCAGCGAGTTCTATGGCTACACCTTC. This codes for CASSEFYGYTF.

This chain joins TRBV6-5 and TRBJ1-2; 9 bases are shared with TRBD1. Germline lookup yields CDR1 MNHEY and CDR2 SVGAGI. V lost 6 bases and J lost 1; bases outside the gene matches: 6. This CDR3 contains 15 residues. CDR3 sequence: CASRPDRGVNYGYTF. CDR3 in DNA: TGTGCCAGCAGACCGGACAGGGGAGTTAACTATGGCTACACCTTC.

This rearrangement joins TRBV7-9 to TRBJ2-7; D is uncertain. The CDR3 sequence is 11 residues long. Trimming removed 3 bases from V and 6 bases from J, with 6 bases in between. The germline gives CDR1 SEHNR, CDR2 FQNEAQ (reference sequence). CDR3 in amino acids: CASSLRSEQYF. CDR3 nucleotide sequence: TGTGCCAGCAGCTTGAGAAGCGAGCAGTACTTC.

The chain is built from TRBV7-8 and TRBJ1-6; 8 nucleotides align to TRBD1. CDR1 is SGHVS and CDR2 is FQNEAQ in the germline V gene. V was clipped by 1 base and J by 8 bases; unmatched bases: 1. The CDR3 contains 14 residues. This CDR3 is CASSLGQGYSPLHF. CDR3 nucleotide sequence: TGTGCCAGCAGCTTAGGACAGGGGTATTCACCCCTCCACTTT.

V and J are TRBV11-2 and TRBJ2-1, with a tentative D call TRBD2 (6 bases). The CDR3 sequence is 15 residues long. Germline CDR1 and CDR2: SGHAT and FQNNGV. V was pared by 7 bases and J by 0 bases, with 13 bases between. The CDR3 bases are TGTGCCAGCACTTTTGGGGGGAGCTCCTACAATGAGCAGTTCTTC. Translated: CASTFGGSSYNEQFF.

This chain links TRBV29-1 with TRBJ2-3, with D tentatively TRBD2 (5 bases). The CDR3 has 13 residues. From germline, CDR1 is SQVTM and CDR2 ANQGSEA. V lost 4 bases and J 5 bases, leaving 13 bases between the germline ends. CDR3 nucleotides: TGCAGCGTTGGTGGGAGCGATAGAGATACGCAGTATTTT. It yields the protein CSVGGSDRDTQYF.

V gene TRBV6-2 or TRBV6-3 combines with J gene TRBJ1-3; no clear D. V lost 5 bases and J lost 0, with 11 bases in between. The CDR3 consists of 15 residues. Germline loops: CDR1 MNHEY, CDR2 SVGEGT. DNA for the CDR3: TGTGCCAGCAGTCCACAGCCCGACTCTGGAAACACCATATATTTT. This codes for CASSPQPDSGNTIYF.

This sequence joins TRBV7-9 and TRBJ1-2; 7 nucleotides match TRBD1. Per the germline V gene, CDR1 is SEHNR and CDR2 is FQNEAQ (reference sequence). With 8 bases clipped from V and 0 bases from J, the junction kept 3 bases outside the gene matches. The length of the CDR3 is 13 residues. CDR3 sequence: CASSQGANYGYTF. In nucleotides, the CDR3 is TGTGCCAGCTCCCAGGGGGCTAACTATGGCTACACCTTC.

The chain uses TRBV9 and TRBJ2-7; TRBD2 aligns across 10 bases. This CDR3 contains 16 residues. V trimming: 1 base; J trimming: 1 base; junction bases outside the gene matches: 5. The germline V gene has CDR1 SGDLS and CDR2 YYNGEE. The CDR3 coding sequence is TGTGCCAGCAGCGTATCAGGGACTAGCGTTTCCTACGAGCAGTACTTC. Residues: CASSVSGTSVSYEQYF. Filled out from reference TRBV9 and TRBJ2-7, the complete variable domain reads DSGVTQTPKHLITATGQRVTLRCSPRSGDLSVYWYQQSLDQGLQFLIQYYNGEERAKGNILERFSAQQFPDLHSELNLSSLELGDSALYFCASSVSGTSVSYEQYFGPGTRLTVT.

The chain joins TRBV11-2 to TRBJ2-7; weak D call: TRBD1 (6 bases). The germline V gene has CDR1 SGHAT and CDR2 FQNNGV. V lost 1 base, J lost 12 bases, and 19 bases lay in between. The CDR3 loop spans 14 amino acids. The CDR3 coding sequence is TGTGCCAGCAGCTTAGCAGGGGAAGACAGCCCTCTGTACTTC. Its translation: CASSLAGEDSPLYF.

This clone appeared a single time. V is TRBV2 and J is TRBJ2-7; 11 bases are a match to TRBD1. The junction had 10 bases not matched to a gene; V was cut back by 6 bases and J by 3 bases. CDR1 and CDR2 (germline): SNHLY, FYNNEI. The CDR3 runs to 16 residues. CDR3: CASSRTGGIGFYEQYF. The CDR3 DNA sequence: TGTGCCAGCAGCCGGACAGGGGGCATTGGGTTCTACGAGCAGTACTTC. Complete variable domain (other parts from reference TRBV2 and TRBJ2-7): EPEVTQTPSHQVTQMGQEVILRCVPISNHLYFYWYRQILGQKVEFLVSFYNNEISEKSEIFDDQFSVERPDGSNFTLKIRSTKLEDSAMYFCASSRTGGIGFYEQYFGPGTRLTVT.

The CDR3 coding sequence is TGTGCCATCACAGCGGATGTGTTGAACACCGGGGAGCTGTTTTTT. It specifies CAITADVLNTGELFF. This rearrangement joins TRBV10-3 to TRBJ2-2; D is possibly TRBD2 (5 bases). From germline, CDR1 is ENHRY and CDR2 SYGVKD. This CDR3 is built from 15 residues. Trimming removed 7 bases from V and 1 base from J, with 13 bases in between.

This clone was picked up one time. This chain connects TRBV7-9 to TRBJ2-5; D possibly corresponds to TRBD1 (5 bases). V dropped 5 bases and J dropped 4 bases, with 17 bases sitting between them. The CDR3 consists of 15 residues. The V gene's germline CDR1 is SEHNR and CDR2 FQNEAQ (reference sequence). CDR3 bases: TGTGCCAGCAGCACCCGGGCAAATGGGGCAGAGACCCAGTACTTC. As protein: CASSTRANGAETQYF.

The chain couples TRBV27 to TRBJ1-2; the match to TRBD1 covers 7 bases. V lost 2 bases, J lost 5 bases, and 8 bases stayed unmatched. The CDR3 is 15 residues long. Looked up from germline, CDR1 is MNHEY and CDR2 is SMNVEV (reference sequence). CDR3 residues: CASSLAGQTPYGYTF. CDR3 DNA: TGTGCCAGCAGTTTAGCGGGACAGACTCCTTATGGCTACACCTTC.

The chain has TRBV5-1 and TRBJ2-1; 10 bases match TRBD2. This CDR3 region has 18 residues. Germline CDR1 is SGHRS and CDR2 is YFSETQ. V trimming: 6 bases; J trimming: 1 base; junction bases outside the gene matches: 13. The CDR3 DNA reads TGCGCCAGCACTAAGGATCCTAGCGGGAGATGGTCCTACAATGAGCAGTTCTTC. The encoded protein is CASTKDPSGRWSYNEQFF.

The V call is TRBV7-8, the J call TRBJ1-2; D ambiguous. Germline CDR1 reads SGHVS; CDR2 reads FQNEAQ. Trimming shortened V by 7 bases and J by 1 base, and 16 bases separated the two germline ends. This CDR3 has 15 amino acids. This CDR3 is CASTLDPAFNYGYTF. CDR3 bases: TGTGCCAGCACCCTCGACCCCGCCTTTAACTATGGCTACACCTTC.

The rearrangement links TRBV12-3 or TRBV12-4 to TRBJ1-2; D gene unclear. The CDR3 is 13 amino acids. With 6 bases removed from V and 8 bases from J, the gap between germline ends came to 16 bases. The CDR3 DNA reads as TGTGCCAGCAGGATCGACACTGTGAGAGGCTACACCTTC. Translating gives CASRIDTVRGYTF.

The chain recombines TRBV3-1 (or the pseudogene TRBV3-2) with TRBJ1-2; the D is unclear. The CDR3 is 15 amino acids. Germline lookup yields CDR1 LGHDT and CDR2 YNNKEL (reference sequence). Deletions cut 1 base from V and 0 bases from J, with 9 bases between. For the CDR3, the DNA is TGTGCCAGCAGCCAAGGTCCCCCTTCTAACTATGGCTACACCTTC. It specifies CASSQGPPSNYGYTF.

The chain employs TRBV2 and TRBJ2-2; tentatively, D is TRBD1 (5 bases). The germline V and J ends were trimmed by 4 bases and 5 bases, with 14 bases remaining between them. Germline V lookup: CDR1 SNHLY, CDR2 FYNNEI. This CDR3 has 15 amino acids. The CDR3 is CASSVLGQGTGELFF. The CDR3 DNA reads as TGTGCCAGCAGTGTATTGGGGCAGGGAACCGGGGAGCTGTTTTTT.

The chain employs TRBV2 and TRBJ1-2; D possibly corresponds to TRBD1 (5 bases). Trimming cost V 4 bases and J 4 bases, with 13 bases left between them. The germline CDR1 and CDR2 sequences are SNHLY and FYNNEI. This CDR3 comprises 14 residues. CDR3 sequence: CASSGGVSFYGYTF. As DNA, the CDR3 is TGTGCCAGCAGTGGGGGGGTCTCCTTCTATGGCTACACCTTC.